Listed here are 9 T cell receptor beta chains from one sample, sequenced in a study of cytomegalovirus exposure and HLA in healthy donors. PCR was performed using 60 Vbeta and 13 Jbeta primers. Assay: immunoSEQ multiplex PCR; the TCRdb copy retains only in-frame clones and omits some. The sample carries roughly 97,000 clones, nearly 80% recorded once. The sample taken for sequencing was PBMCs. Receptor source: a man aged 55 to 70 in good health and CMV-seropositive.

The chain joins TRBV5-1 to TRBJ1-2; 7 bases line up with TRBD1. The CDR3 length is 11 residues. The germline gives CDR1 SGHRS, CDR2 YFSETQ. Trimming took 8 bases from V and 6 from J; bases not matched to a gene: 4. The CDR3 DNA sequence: TGCGCCAGACCGACAGGGAATGGCTACACCTTC. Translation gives CARPTGNGYTF.

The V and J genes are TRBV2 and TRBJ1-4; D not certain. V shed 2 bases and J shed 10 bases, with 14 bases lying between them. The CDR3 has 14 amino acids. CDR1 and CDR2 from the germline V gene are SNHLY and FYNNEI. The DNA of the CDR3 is TGTGCCAGCAGTGAAATGGCACACACGGGAAAACTGTTTTTT. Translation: CASSEMAHTGKLFF. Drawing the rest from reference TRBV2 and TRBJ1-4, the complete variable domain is EPEVTQTPSHQVTQMGQEVILRCVPISNHLYFYWYRQILGQKVEFLVSFYNNEISEKSEIFDDQFSVERPDGSNFTLKIRSTKLEDSAMYFCASSEMAHTGKLFFGSGTQLSVL.

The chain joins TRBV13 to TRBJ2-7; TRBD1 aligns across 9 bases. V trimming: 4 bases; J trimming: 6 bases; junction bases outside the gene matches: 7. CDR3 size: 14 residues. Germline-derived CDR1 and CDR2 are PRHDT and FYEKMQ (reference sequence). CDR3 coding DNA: TGTGCCAGCAGCTCGGACAGGGGAATTGGCGAGCAGTACTTC. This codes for CASSSDRGIGEQYF.

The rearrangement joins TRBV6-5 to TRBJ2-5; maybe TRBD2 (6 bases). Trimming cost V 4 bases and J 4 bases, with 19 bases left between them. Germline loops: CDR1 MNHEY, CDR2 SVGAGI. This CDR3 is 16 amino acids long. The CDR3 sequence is CASSSPGTPQAETQYF. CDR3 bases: TGTGCCAGCAGTTCCCCCGGGACTCCTCAGGCAGAGACCCAGTACTTC.

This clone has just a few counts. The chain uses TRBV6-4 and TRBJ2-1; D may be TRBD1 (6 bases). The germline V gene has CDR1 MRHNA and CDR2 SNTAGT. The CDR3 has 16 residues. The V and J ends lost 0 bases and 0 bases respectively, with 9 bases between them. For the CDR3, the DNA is TGTGCCAGCAGTGACTCTGGGACACGCTCCTACAATGAGCAGTTCTTC. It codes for CASSDSGTRSYNEQFF.

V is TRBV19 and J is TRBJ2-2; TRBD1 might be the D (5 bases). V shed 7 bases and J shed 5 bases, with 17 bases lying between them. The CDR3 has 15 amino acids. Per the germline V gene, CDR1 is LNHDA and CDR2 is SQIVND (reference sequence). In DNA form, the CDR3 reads TGTGCCAGTACATCCCAGGGAAGAAGGACCGGGGAGCTGTTTTTT. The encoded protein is CASTSQGRRTGELFF.

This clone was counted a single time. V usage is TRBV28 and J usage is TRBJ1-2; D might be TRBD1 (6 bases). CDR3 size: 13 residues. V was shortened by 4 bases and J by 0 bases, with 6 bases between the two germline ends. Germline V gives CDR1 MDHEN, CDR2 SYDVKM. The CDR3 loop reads CASSYRANYGYTF. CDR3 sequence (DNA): TGTGCCAGCAGTTACAGGGCTAACTATGGCTACACCTTC.

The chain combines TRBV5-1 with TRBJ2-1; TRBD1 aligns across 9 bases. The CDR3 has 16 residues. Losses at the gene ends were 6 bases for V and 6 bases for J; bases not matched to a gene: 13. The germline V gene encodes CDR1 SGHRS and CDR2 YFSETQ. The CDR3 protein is CASKTTGTGFANEQFF. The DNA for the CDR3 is TGCGCCAGCAAAACAACCGGGACAGGGTTCGCCAATGAGCAGTTCTTC.

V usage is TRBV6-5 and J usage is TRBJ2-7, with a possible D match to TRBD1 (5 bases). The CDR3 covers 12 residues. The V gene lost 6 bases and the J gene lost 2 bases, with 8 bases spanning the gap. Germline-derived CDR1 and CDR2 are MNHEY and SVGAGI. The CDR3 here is CASRGVPYEQYF. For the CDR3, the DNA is TGTGCCAGCAGAGGGGTGCCCTACGAGCAGTACTTC.